Sequencing of this T cell receptor beta chain was carried out in a study of blood T cell repertoires in COVID-19. Clones were read by immunoSEQ multiplex PCR, and TCRdb kept only the in-frame ones, dropping some. This table has more than 150,000 clones, approximately 90% appearing once. The source is a man aged 45-65 years with acute or convalescent COVID-19. The sample consisted of peripheral blood.

CDR3 nucleotides: TGTGCCAGCAGCTTAGATAGGACTCGGGCAGGTGCTAATGAAAAACTGTTTTTT. It is translated as CASSLDRTRAGANEKLFF. The chain combines TRBV11-3 with TRBJ1-4; D gene ambiguous. Germline values: CDR1 SGHNT, CDR2 YENEEA. Trimming left V 0 bases short and J 3 bases short, with 17 bases between. The CDR3 length is 18 residues.